Below, 19 T cell receptor beta chains from the same sample are listed, as sequenced in a study of molecular identifiers for immune sequencing clone quantification. TCRdb reanalysed the PCR reads using MiXCR and keeps one entry per CDR3 protein. The sample lists hundreds of thousands of distinct CDR3 sequences, 24% occurring once. Material: naive CD8+ T cells from blood, with Jurkat cell RNA spiked in. Documented subset: FACS-sorted CD8+CD4-CCR7+CD45RA+ naive T cells. The receptor source for this set is a human donor in good health. Some libraries in this study had Jurkat cell RNA spiked in.

A few counts support this clonotype. The chain carries TRBV20-1 and TRBJ2-7, with 7 bases identical to TRBD2. This CDR3 comprises 14 residues. CDR1 and CDR2 (germline): DFQATT, SNEGSKA (reference sequence). Losses at the gene ends were 5 bases for V and 0 bases for J; bases not matched to a gene: 7. CDR3 DNA sequence: TGCAGTGCTTCTGCTAGCGGATACTCCTACGAGCAGTACTTC. This encodes CSASASGYSYEQYF.

Note on this clonotype: A much bigger clone sits one base away, suggesting this may be a read error. This rearrangement joins TRBV10-3 to TRBJ2-7; D perhaps matches TRBD2 (5 bases). Per the germline V gene, CDR1 is ENHRY and CDR2 is SYGVKD. The CDR3 totals 12 residues. As DNA, the CDR3 is TGTGCCATCTGTGAGTCGGGGTACGAGCAGTACTTC. It encodes CAICESGYEQYF.

This chain connects TRBV4-3 to TRBJ2-3, with D perhaps matching TRBD1 (5 bases). Germline V gene sequence: CDR1 LGHNA, CDR2 YSLEER. The CDR3 runs to 15 residues. Trimming removed 0 bases from V and 4 bases from J, with 11 bases in between. The CDR3 here is CASSQDPGLADTQYF. The CDR3 coding sequence is TGCGCCAGCAGCCAAGATCCAGGGTTAGCAGATACGCAGTATTTT.

With respect to this clonotype: Its ends do not fully match the called genes, so a read error is possible. The chain uses TRBV11-2 and TRBJ2-3; 8 bases are a match to TRBD2. The CDR3 is made up of 18 amino acids. Germline lookup yields CDR1 SGHAT and CDR2 FQNNGV. The CDR3 loop is CASSSLAGGPLPTDMQYF. The CDR3 DNA reads TGTGCCAGCAGCTCCCTGGCGGGGGGCCCTCTCCCCACAGATATGCAGTATTTT.

This clonotype turned up a few times. The rearrangement links TRBV4-3 to TRBJ1-2; D may be TRBD1 (5 bases). Germline CDR1 LGHNA, CDR2 YSLEER. The CDR3 has 15 residues. Between the trimmed V and J ends, which lost 0 bases and 0 bases, there was a span of 8 bases. CDR3 sequence reads: CASSQDQGANYGYTF. CDR3 nucleotide sequence: TGCGCCAGCAGCCAAGATCAGGGAGCTAACTATGGCTACACCTTC.

At least ten counts were recorded for this clonotype. The chain couples TRBV7-9 to TRBJ2-5; 7 bases are a match to TRBD2. CDR3 size: 17 residues. Germline V CDR1 and CDR2: SEHNR, FQNEAQ (reference sequence). V lost 2 bases to trimming and J lost 3 bases; unmatched junction nucleotides: 12. CDR3 amino acids: CASSLTGGRSQEETQYF. The CDR3 region has the DNA TGTGCCAGCAGCTTAACGGGGGGTCGGAGCCAAGAAGAGACCCAGTACTTC.

This clonotype was observed many times. The gene calls are TRBV20-1 and TRBJ2-3, with D perhaps matching TRBD1 (5 bases). Germline values: CDR1 DFQATT, CDR2 SNEGSKA (reference sequence). V lost 3 bases and J lost 2, with 12 bases in between. The CDR3 has 14 residues. The CDR3 region is CSASDRVFTDTQYF. In DNA form, the CDR3 reads TGCAGTGCTAGTGACAGAGTTTTCACAGATACGCAGTATTTT.

This clonotype was found many times. The rearrangement joins TRBV2 to TRBJ1-5; D perhaps matches TRBD1 (6 bases). Trimming removed 8 bases from V and 2 bases from J, with 13 bases in between. Germline V gene lookup returns CDR1 SNHLY and CDR2 FYNNEI. This CDR3 is 14 amino acids long. The CDR3 here is CASETGFGNQPQHF. As DNA, the CDR3 is TGTGCCAGCGAAACAGGGTTTGGCAATCAGCCCCAGCATTTT.

A note on this clonotype: A junction end diverges from the germline sequence, so it may reflect a read error. The chain recombines TRBV20-1 with TRBJ1-1, with D perhaps matching TRBD1 (6 bases). CDR1 is DFQATT, CDR2 SNEGSKA, per germline (reference sequence). This CDR3 contains 18 residues. This chain's CDR3 is CCARPIKGGRAMNTEAFF. In nucleotides, the CDR3 is TGCTGTGCTAGACCAATAAAAGGGGGGCGAGCGATGAACACTGAAGCTTTCTTT.

The chain combines TRBV7-8 with TRBJ2-5; possible D gene TRBD1, 5 bases. CDR3 size: 15 residues. Trimming cost V 1 base and J 2 bases, with 11 bases left between them. Germline V gene sequence: CDR1 SGHVS, CDR2 FQNEAQ. CDR3 amino acids: CASSLVAQGQETQYF. In DNA form, the CDR3 reads TGTGCCAGCAGCTTAGTAGCTCAGGGACAAGAGACCCAGTACTTC. Looking up the rest from reference TRBV7-8 and TRBJ2-5 gives the full variable domain: GAGVSQSPRYKVAKRGQDVALRCDPISGHVSLFWYQQALGQGPEFLTYFQNEAQLDKSGLPSDRFFAERPEGSVSTLKIQRTQQEDSAVYLCASSLVAQGQETQYFGPGTRLLVL.

The DNA for the CDR3 is TGCAGCGTTGGAGTAGTTGGTAGCGATGAAGCTTTCTTT. It yields the protein CSVGVVGSDEAFF. The V gene is TRBV29-1, the J gene TRBJ1-1; D is uncertain. Germline values: CDR1 SQVTM, CDR2 ANQGSEA. V was trimmed by 4 bases and J by 7 bases, leaving 16 bases between them. The CDR3 runs 13 residues. Using reference TRBV29-1 and TRBJ1-1 for the parts outside the CDR3, the full variable domain is SAVISQKPSRDICQRGTSLTIQCQVDSQVTMMFWYRQQPGQSLTLIATANQGSEATYESGFVIDKFPISRPNLTFSTLTVSNMSPEDSSIYLCSVGVVGSDEAFFGQGTRLTVV.

The genes are TRBV20-1 and TRBJ2-7, with a weak D call TRBD1 (6 bases). This CDR3 spans 14 amino acids. Trimming removed 3 bases from V and 0 bases from J, with 12 bases in between. The V gene's germline CDR1 is DFQATT and CDR2 SNEGSKA (reference sequence). The CDR3 DNA follows: TGCAGTGCTAGGCTGGACAGTAGCTCCTACGAGCAGTACTTC. This encodes CSARLDSSSYEQYF.

This clonotype was counted a few times. This rearrangement joins TRBV7-9 to TRBJ2-7; D unresolved. V lost 4 bases and J 6 bases, leaving 13 bases between the germline ends. This CDR3 comprises 13 residues. Germline CDR1 reads SEHNR; CDR2 reads FQNEAQ (reference sequence). CDR3 sequence: CASSSVSVAEQYF. The CDR3 DNA sequence: TGTGCCAGCAGCTCAGTTAGTGTAGCCGAGCAGTACTTC.

On this clonotype: No conserved phenylalanine or tryptophan ends this CDR3, so it is likely a read error. The chain joins TRBV29-1 to TRBJ2-5; TRBD2 might be the D (5 bases). Germline V lookup: CDR1 SQVTM, CDR2 ANQGSEA. The CDR3 is made up of 14 amino acids. Trimming pared 6 bases from V and 4 bases from J, leaving 18 bases between. CDR3 residues: CSVLSLGEGETQYY. CDR3 coding DNA: TGCAGCGTCCTCAGTCTGGGTGAGGGAGAGACCCAGTACTAC.

This clonotype appeared a few times. This rearrangement joins TRBV10-3 to TRBJ2-7; no reliable D call. The germline V gene has CDR1 ENHRY and CDR2 SYGVKD. This CDR3 comprises 15 residues. V was clipped by 0 bases and J by 2 bases, with 11 bases between them. DNA of the CDR3: TGTGCCATCAGTGAGTCAAGGTATACTACCTACGAGCAGTACTTC. It specifies CAISESRYTTYEQYF.

The chain joins TRBV19 to TRBJ2-7; possible D gene TRBD1, 6 bases. CDR1 and CDR2 from the germline V gene are LNHDA and SQIVND (reference sequence). The V and J ends lost 4 bases and 2 bases respectively, with 12 bases between them. This CDR3 contains 14 residues. This CDR3 is CASSKQGSAYEQYF. The CDR3 bases are TGTGCCAGTAGTAAACAGGGTTCGGCCTACGAGCAGTACTTC. The entire variable domain, with the rest obtained from reference TRBV19 and TRBJ2-7, is as follows: DGGITQSPKYLFRKEGQNVTLSCEQNLNHDAMYWYRQDPGQGLRLIYYSQIVNDFQKGDIAEGYSVSREKKESFPLTVTSAQKNPTAFYLCASSKQGSAYEQYFGPGTRLTVT.

This clonotype occurred a few times. This chain links TRBV12-3 or TRBV12-4 with TRBJ2-2; 7 bases agree with TRBD1. J gave up 0 bases and V 4 bases, and 14 bases lay outside the gene matches. The CDR3 consists of 19 residues. The CDR3, as DNA: TGTGCCAGCAGTTCCCTGGGACAGATTACTCTTTCGAACACCGGGGAGCTGTTTTTT. Translating it yields CASSSLGQITLSNTGELFF.

This clonotype turned up a few times. CDR3 sequence: CASSTRHPRSEKLFF. The CDR3 nucleotides are TGTGCCAGCAGTACGAGACATCCTAGGTCGGAAAAACTGTTTTTT. The chain combines TRBV12-3 or TRBV12-4 with TRBJ1-4; D not certain. Trimming left V 5 bases short and J 8 bases short, with 18 bases between. The CDR3 has 15 amino acids.

This clonotype has at least ten counts. The chain has TRBV14 and TRBJ2-3; D is possibly TRBD2 (5 bases). V shed 4 bases and J shed 6 bases, with 11 bases lying between them. CDR3 size: 13 residues. Germline V lookup: CDR1 SGHDN, CDR2 FVKESK. Here the CDR3 reads CASSPLAVDTQYF. CDR3 bases: TGTGCCAGCAGCCCCCTAGCTGTGGATACGCAGTATTTT.